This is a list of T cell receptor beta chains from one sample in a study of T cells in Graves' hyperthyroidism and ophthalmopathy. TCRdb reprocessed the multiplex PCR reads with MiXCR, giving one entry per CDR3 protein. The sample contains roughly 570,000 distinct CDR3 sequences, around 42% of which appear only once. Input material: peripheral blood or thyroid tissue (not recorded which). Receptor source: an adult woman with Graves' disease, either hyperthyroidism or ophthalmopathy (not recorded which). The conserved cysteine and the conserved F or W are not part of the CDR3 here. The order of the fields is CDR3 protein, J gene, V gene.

CDR3: ASKSGEAF; J: TRBJ1-1; V: TRBV2
CDR3: ASSYRWTVTGELF; J: TRBJ2-2; V: TRBV6-6
CDR3: AISRLAGVEETRY; J: TRBJ2-5; V: TRBV10-3
CDR3: ATSRARVIDSPLH; J: TRBJ1-6; V: TRBV15
CDR3: AWSEGVEGNQPQH; J: TRBJ1-5; V: TRBV30
CDR3: ASTPVEGYT; J: TRBJ1-2; V: TRBV7-9
CDR3: SAGRDRGFGLNSPLH; J: TRBJ1-6; V: TRBV20-1
CDR3: SARDWPQRETQY; J: TRBJ2-5; V: TRBV20-1
CDR3: ASSQSGRGQSVYGYT; J: TRBJ1-2; V: TRBV16
CDR3: ASSFRQRFGQPQH; J: TRBJ1-5; V: TRBV19
CDR3: ASSLSDPQH; J: TRBJ1-5; V: TRBV2
CDR3: ASSRLAGGPEETQY; J: TRBJ2-5; V: TRBV7-2
CDR3: ASRNKGDTEAF; J: TRBJ1-1; V: TRBV6-6
CDR3: ASRGDRGEAF; J: TRBJ1-1; V: TRBV10-1
CDR3: ASSLIDGYPHEQY; J: TRBJ2-7; V: TRBV7-3
CDR3: ASRASDRPTEAF; J: TRBJ1-1; V: TRBV2
CDR3: ASSLIAGEGNGYT; J: TRBJ1-2; V: TRBV12-3/TRBV12-4
CDR3: ASRGRPGGYT; J: TRBJ1-2; V: TRBV13
CDR3: ASSRLITDTQY; J: TRBJ2-3; V: TRBV19
CDR3: ASSTGPPPRETQY; J: TRBJ2-5; V: TRBV6-5
CDR3: ASSHQNRGFNYGYT; J: TRBJ1-2; V: TRBV3-1
CDR3: ASVGANVLT; J: TRBJ2-6; V: TRBV28
CDR3: ASSLWDRERNEQF; J: TRBJ2-1; V: TRBV12-3/TRBV12-4
CDR3: ATSGPGQLNTEAF; J: NA; V: TRBV15
CDR3: ATSSLGGLGQPQH; J: TRBJ1-5; V: TRBV15
CDR3: ASSRGLARTYEQY; J: NA; V: TRBV2
CDR3: SARESANTIYFGEGGGETQY; J: TRBJ2-5; V: TRBV20-1
CDR3: AISVAGGNQPQH; J: TRBJ1-5; V: TRBV10-3
CDR3: ASSEVGGRGDSNYGYT; J: TRBJ1-2; V: TRBV6-6
CDR3: SARFYRAHEQY; J: TRBJ2-7; V: TRBV20-1